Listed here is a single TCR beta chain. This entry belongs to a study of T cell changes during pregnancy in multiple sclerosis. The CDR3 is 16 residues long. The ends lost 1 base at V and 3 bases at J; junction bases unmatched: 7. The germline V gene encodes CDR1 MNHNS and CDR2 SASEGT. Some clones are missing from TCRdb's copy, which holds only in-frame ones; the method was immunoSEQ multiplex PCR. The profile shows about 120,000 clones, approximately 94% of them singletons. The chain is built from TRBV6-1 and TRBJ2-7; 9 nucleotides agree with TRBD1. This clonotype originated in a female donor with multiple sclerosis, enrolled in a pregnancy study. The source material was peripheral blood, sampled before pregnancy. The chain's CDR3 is CASSEDRGQGIYEQYF. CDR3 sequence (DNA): TGTGCCAGCAGTGAAGACCGGGGACAGGGTATCTACGAGCAGTACTTC.